These T cell receptor beta chains were read from a single sample in a study of cytomegalovirus exposure and HLA in healthy donors. Libraries were prepared by immunoSEQ multiplex PCR; TCRdb keeps only in-frame clonotypes and omits some of them. The sample table sets out about 67,000 clones. Specimen: PBMCs. The receptors derive from a man under 40 in good health and CMV-seropositive. CDR3s include the opening cysteine and the closing phenylalanine or tryptophan. Fields, in order: D gene, V gene, J gene, CDR3 DNA, CDR3 protein. A D gene is named only where the DNA matches it firmly.

d_call: .
v_call: TRBV7-9
j_call: TRBJ1-5
cdr3_nt: TGTGCCAGCAGCTTAGCGCTGACAGGCAATCAGCCCCAGCATTTT
cdr3_aa: CASSLALTGNQPQHF

d_call: .
v_call: TRBV5-1
j_call: TRBJ1-5
cdr3_nt: TGCGCCAGCAGCTTGTTACCAGATCAGCCCCAGCATTTT
cdr3_aa: CASSLLPDQPQHF

d_call: .
v_call: TRBV7-9
j_call: TRBJ1-1
cdr3_nt: TGTGCCAGCAGCCCCAGTGGGAACACTGAAGCTTTCTTT
cdr3_aa: CASSPSGNTEAFF

d_call: .
v_call: TRBV7-9
j_call: TRBJ1-1
cdr3_nt: TGTGCCAGCAGCCCGATCCGCACAGGGCGGGACACTGAAGCTTTCTTT
cdr3_aa: CASSPIRTGRDTEAFF

d_call: TRBD2
v_call: TRBV7-6
j_call: TRBJ2-2
cdr3_nt: TGTGCCAGCAGCGCCATGTGGACTAGGGTCACCGGGGAGCTGTTTTTT
cdr3_aa: CASSAMWTRVTGELFF

d_call: TRBD1
v_call: TRBV19
j_call: TRBJ1-2
cdr3_nt: TGTGCCAGTAGTATCGGGACAGGCCAAGACCCAAGCTATGGCTACACCTTC
cdr3_aa: CASSIGTGQDPSYGYTF

d_call: TRBD1
v_call: TRBV18
j_call: TRBJ1-2
cdr3_nt: TGTGCCAGCTCATCGACCATGGACAGGAACTATGGCTACACCTTC
cdr3_aa: CASSSTMDRNYGYTF

d_call: TRBD2
v_call: TRBV30
j_call: TRBJ2-1
cdr3_nt: TGTGCCTGGAGATCTAGCGGCAGTTACAATGAGCAGTTCTTC
cdr3_aa: CAWRSSGSYNEQFF

d_call: TRBD1
v_call: TRBV18
j_call: TRBJ2-1
cdr3_nt: TGTGCCAGCTCACCGGGACAGGAGGCCTACAATGAGCAGTTCTTC
cdr3_aa: CASSPGQEAYNEQFF

d_call: TRBD1
v_call: TRBV6-1
j_call: TRBJ2-7
cdr3_nt: TGTGCCAGCCTATGGGACAGAGACTCCTACGAGCAGTACTTC
cdr3_aa: CASLWDRDSYEQYF

d_call: .
v_call: TRBV27
j_call: TRBJ2-5
cdr3_nt: TGTGCCAGCAGTCCCACACAAAGCGGAGGGGACCAGTACTTC
cdr3_aa: CASSPTQSGGDQYF

d_call: .
v_call: TRBV5-6
j_call: TRBJ2-3
cdr3_nt: TGTGCCAGCAGCTTGGATAGTGTCACAGATACGCAGTATTTT
cdr3_aa: CASSLDSVTDTQYF

d_call: TRBD1
v_call: TRBV18
j_call: TRBJ1-6
cdr3_nt: TGTGCCAGCTCACCTGTGCAACCGGGACAGGGTAATTCACCCCTCCACTTT
cdr3_aa: CASSPVQPGQGNSPLHF

d_call: TRBD1
v_call: TRBV19
j_call: TRBJ1-2
cdr3_nt: TGTGCCACCACGGACAGGGGCTATGGCTACACCTTC
cdr3_aa: CATTDRGYGYTF

d_call: TRBD2
v_call: TRBV20-1
j_call: TRBJ2-7
cdr3_nt: TGCAGTGCTAGAGATGGACTAGAAACGTACTTC
cdr3_aa: CSARDGLETYF

d_call: TRBD2
v_call: TRBV7-6
j_call: TRBJ2-7
cdr3_nt: TGTGCCAGCAGCTTAGAGGTGACTAGCGTGGGCGAGCAGTACTTC
cdr3_aa: CASSLEVTSVGEQYF

d_call: TRBD1
v_call: TRBV19
j_call: TRBJ2-7
cdr3_nt: TGTGCCAGTAGTGGACCGGGACAGGGGTACGAGCAGTACTTC
cdr3_aa: CASSGPGQGYEQYF

d_call: TRBD1
v_call: TRBV5-1
j_call: TRBJ2-7
cdr3_nt: TGCGCCAGCAGCGGGACAGGGTCGTACGAGCAGTACTTC
cdr3_aa: CASSGTGSYEQYF

d_call: TRBD1
v_call: TRBV11-1
j_call: TRBJ2-5
cdr3_nt: TGTGCCAGCAGCTACAGGGGAGTGCTCCAAGAGACCCAGTACTTC
cdr3_aa: CASSYRGVLQETQYF

d_call: TRBD2
v_call: TRBV6-1
j_call: TRBJ2-1
cdr3_nt: TGTGCCAGCAGAGCGGGATTCTGGGCCGATGAGCAGTTCTTC
cdr3_aa: CASRAGFWADEQFF

d_call: TRBD1
v_call: TRBV5-4
j_call: TRBJ2-1
cdr3_nt: TGTGCCAGCAGCTTGGCCGGGACAGGGGGCCACAATGAGCAGTTCTTC
cdr3_aa: CASSLAGTGGHNEQFF

d_call: .
v_call: TRBV30
j_call: TRBJ2-7
cdr3_nt: TGTGCCTGGAGTGAGAGGGGAGGATACGAGCAGTACTTC
cdr3_aa: CAWSERGGYEQYF

d_call: .
v_call: TRBV11-2
j_call: TRBJ2-3
cdr3_nt: TGTGCCAGCAGCTTAGGAGAAGTGAATACGCAGTATTTT
cdr3_aa: CASSLGEVNTQYF

d_call: .
v_call: TRBV25-1
j_call: TRBJ1-2
cdr3_nt: TGTGCCAGCAGTGAATTGGGCACATATGGCTACACCTTC
cdr3_aa: CASSELGTYGYTF

d_call: TRBD2
v_call: TRBV7-2
j_call: TRBJ2-7
cdr3_nt: TGTGCCAGCAGCCCCGGGGAGCGGGGCCTCTACGAGCAGTACTTC
cdr3_aa: CASSPGERGLYEQYF

d_call: TRBD2
v_call: TRBV2
j_call: TRBJ2-2
cdr3_nt: TGTGCCAGCAGCCCCCAGGGCCCCGGGCTAGCGGGGCCCACCGGGGAGCTGTTTTTT
cdr3_aa: CASSPQGPGLAGPTGELFF

d_call: .
v_call: TRBV6-5
j_call: TRBJ1-6
cdr3_nt: TGTGCCAGCAGTTACTCGTCAGGATCACCCCTCCACTTT
cdr3_aa: CASSYSSGSPLHF

d_call: TRBD2
v_call: TRBV9
j_call: TRBJ2-5
cdr3_nt: TGTGCCAGCAGCGCCGGGACTAGCAGGAAAGAGACCCAGTACTTC
cdr3_aa: CASSAGTSRKETQYF

d_call: .
v_call: TRBV2
j_call: TRBJ1-5
cdr3_nt: TGTGCCAGCAGTGCTTCGGGATTGCCCCAGCATTTT
cdr3_aa: CASSASGLPQHF

d_call: .
v_call: TRBV14
j_call: TRBJ2-7
cdr3_nt: TGTGCCAGCAGCGACTATGGAGATAACTACGAGCAGTACTTC
cdr3_aa: CASSDYGDNYEQYF

d_call: .
v_call: TRBV6-5
j_call: TRBJ2-1
cdr3_nt: TGTGCCAGCCCACGGAGCTACAATGAGCAGTTCTTC
cdr3_aa: CASPRSYNEQFF

d_call: TRBD1
v_call: TRBV5-1
j_call: TRBJ1-1
cdr3_nt: TGCGCCAGCAGCTTGGGAGGGGGCGGCACTGAAGCTTTCTTT
cdr3_aa: CASSLGGGGTEAFF

d_call: TRBD2
v_call: TRBV10-3
j_call: TRBJ2-1
cdr3_nt: TGTGCCATCTCCAAGGGAGCGGGATTTAACGGTCTTTACAATGAGCAGTTCTTC
cdr3_aa: CAISKGAGFNGLYNEQFF

d_call: TRBD1
v_call: TRBV5-4
j_call: TRBJ1-6
cdr3_nt: TGTGCCAGCAGAGGGACAGGGGCTGATAATTCACCCCTCCACTTT
cdr3_aa: CASRGTGADNSPLHF

d_call: TRBD1
v_call: TRBV6-5
j_call: TRBJ1-1
cdr3_nt: TGTGCCAGCACCACCACCGGGACAGGATACACTGAAGCTTTCTTT
cdr3_aa: CASTTTGTGYTEAFF

d_call: TRBD2
v_call: TRBV10-3
j_call: TRBJ2-3
cdr3_nt: TGTGCCATCAGTGTTGGACTAGCGGGCACAGATACGCAGTATTTT
cdr3_aa: CAISVGLAGTDTQYF

d_call: .
v_call: TRBV6-5
j_call: TRBJ1-1
cdr3_nt: TGTGCCACTCCGAGACAGGAGATGAACACTGAAGCTTTCTTT
cdr3_aa: CATPRQEMNTEAFF

d_call: TRBD1
v_call: TRBV6-4
j_call: TRBJ1-5
cdr3_nt: TGTGCCAGCAGCCTACAGGGGTGGGGGGATCAGCCCCAGCATTTT
cdr3_aa: CASSLQGWGDQPQHF

d_call: TRBD1
v_call: TRBV10-3
j_call: TRBJ2-7
cdr3_nt: TGTGCCATCAGTGGGACAGGGAGCTCCTACGAGCAGTACTTC
cdr3_aa: CAISGTGSSYEQYF

d_call: TRBD1
v_call: TRBV11-3
j_call: TRBJ1-2
cdr3_nt: TGTGCCAGCAGCGGGGACAGGGGCACTAACTATGGCTACACCTTC
cdr3_aa: CASSGDRGTNYGYTF

d_call: .
v_call: TRBV4-1
j_call: TRBJ2-7
cdr3_nt: TGCGCCAGCAGCCCCCGGGGGGCCGTCTCCTACGAGCAGTACTTC
cdr3_aa: CASSPRGAVSYEQYF

d_call: TRBD1
v_call: TRBV30
j_call: TRBJ1-2
cdr3_nt: TGTGCCTGGAGTTCAGGGGGCGGCTACACCTTC
cdr3_aa: CAWSSGGGYTF